Below are 31 T cell receptor beta chains sequenced from a single sample in a study (dated by TCRdb to between 2015 and 2016). Cells that were CD4+CD25+CD127-/low were the ones isolated as Tregs. The library was built by means of 5' RACE. Sequencing used an Illumina MiSeq. Using fastp at Q25 and MiXCR, TCRdb reprocessed the public reads and kept productive beta chains. Merged by CDR3 protein, the rows form single entries marked with the most common genes and DNA. The sample includes under 45,000 distinct CDR3 sequences, with about 20% observed a single time. Jointly, the top ten make up about 4% of the sample. The specimen sequenced was Tregs sorted from blood. These receptors were collected from a female donor with breast cancer.

This clonotype occurred many times. The J gene is TRBJ2-5, the V gene TRBV29-1, with 11 bases identical to TRBD2. Germline V lookup: CDR1 SQVTM, CDR2 ANQGSEA. CDR3 size: 15 residues. After removal of 7 bases from V and 4 bases from J, the junction contained 11 bases not matched to a gene. The CDR3 loop is CSAARTSGPGETQYF. The CDR3 DNA reads as TGCAGCGCTGCGCGGACTAGCGGGCCGGGAGAGACCCAGTACTTC. The full variable domain, completed using reference TRBV29-1 and TRBJ2-5, is SAVISQKPSRDICQRGTSLTIQCQVDSQVTMMFWYRQQPGQSLTLIATANQGSEATYESGFVIDKFPISRPNLTFSTLTVSNMSPEDSSIYLCSAARTSGPGETQYFGPGTRLLVL.

This clonotype has a handful of counts. The rearrangement uses TRBV5-1 and TRBJ1-2; D not resolved. There are 14 residues in the CDR3. The germline V gene encodes CDR1 SGHRS and CDR2 YFSETQ. V dropped 0 bases and J dropped 8 bases, with 14 bases sitting between them. CDR3 protein: CASSLVVWREGYTF. The CDR3 DNA follows: TGCGCCAGCAGCTTGGTGGTCTGGAGAGAAGGCTACACCTTC.

A word on this clonotype: Relative to the germline gene, one junction end is altered; a read error may explain this. This chain uses TRBV6-5 with TRBJ2-3; 8 bases map to TRBD1. CDR1 is MNHEY, CDR2 SVGAGI, per germline. The CDR3 totals 14 residues. The CDR3 loop reads CASNPTGATVTQYF. The DNA of the CDR3 is TGTGCCAGCAATCCGACAGGGGCCACAGTTACGCAGTATTTT.

This clonotype was seen many times. This sequence joins TRBV27 and TRBJ2-4; 13 bases are shared with TRBD2. CDR1 and CDR2 from the germline V gene are MNHEY and SMNVEV (reference sequence). There are 16 residues in the CDR3. With 2 bases clipped from V and 8 bases from J, the junction kept 6 bases outside the gene matches. CDR3 amino acids: CASSLTSGGGLDIQYF. Here the CDR3 DNA reads TGTGCCAGCAGTTTAACTAGCGGGGGGGGTTTGGACATTCAGTACTTC.

The chain has TRBV6-1 and TRBJ1-2; D not certain. V was clipped by 0 bases and J by 1 base, with 9 bases between them. The CDR3 spans 15 residues. Germline V lookup: CDR1 MNHNS, CDR2 SASEGT. The CDR3 DNA reads TGTGCCAGCAGTGAAGCGGGTAGGATTAACTATGGCTACACCTTC. The encoded protein is CASSEAGRINYGYTF.

This clonotype was detected a few times. The chain couples TRBV7-3 to TRBJ2-5, with D maybe TRBD1 (6 bases). V was shortened by 5 bases and J by 5 bases, with 18 bases between the two germline ends. Germline V gives CDR1 SGHTA, CDR2 FQGTGA. This CDR3 contains 15 residues. As DNA, the CDR3 is TGTGCCAGCAGCACAACCGGGACACCCTCGGAGACCCAGTACTTC. Translation: CASSTTGTPSETQYF.

The rearrangement uses TRBV12-3 or TRBV12-4 and TRBJ1-2, with D possibly being TRBD1 (5 bases). Trimming pared 1 base from V and 4 bases from J, leaving 7 bases between. The CDR3 loop spans 13 amino acids. CDR3 DNA sequence: TGTGCCAGCAGTTTAGGGGGGTCCTATGGCTACACCTTC. Encoded protein: CASSLGGSYGYTF.

This clonotype was recorded many times. The chain carries TRBV6-1 and TRBJ1-6; D is unresolved. This CDR3 is built from 18 residues. V lost 7 bases and J lost 1, with 20 bases in between. In germline, CDR1 is MNHNS, CDR2 SASEGT. The CDR3 DNA sequence: TGTGCCAGCAAGATGGACGGGGAGATGGATTCCTATAATTCACCCCTCCACTTT. Translating it yields CASKMDGEMDSYNSPLHF.

In this sample, this clonotype turned up a few times. The V gene is TRBV2, the J gene TRBJ1-1; the match to TRBD1 covers 9 bases. In germline, CDR1 is SNHLY, CDR2 FYNNEI. The V and J ends lost 4 bases and 5 bases, in that order; junction bases with no gene match: 8. This CDR3 is 15 amino acids long. The CDR3 sequence is CASSVEGQGVTEAFF. CDR3 bases: TGTGCCAGCAGTGTGGAGGGACAGGGCGTGACTGAAGCTTTCTTT.

This clonotype was counted a few times. In DNA, the CDR3 is TGCGCCAGCAGTACGAGTGAGACCCAGTACTTC. Protein sequence: CASSTSETQYF. The V call is TRBV4-1, the J call TRBJ2-5, with unresolved D. The germline gives CDR1 MGHRA, CDR2 YSYEKL. V was trimmed by 6 bases and J by 5 bases, leaving 7 bases between them. This CDR3 contains 11 residues.

The V call is TRBV27, the J call TRBJ2-7; no firm D call. Trimming stripped 5 bases from V and 7 bases from J, with 15 bases between. Germline CDR1 and CDR2: MNHEY and SMNVEV (reference sequence). The CDR3 is 13 amino acids. The CDR3 is CASSLRPAWEQYF. The CDR3 DNA is TGTGCCAGCAGTCTACGACCGGCCTGGGAGCAGTACTTC.

This clonotype has a count of ten or more. The V call is TRBV12-3 or TRBV12-4, the J call TRBJ1-1, with 8 bases fitting TRBD1. The CDR3 spans 13 residues. Trimming at V came to 7 bases and at J to 4 bases, leaving 5 bases not matched to a gene. The CDR3 reads CASTGGIGTEAFF. CDR3 in DNA: TGTGCCAGCACAGGGGGCATAGGCACTGAAGCTTTCTTT.

This clonotype occurred many times. The rearrangement joins TRBV12-3 or TRBV12-4 to TRBJ1-4; TRBD1 agrees at 10 bases. The CDR3 covers 14 residues. Germline trimming cut 5 bases from V and 7 bases from J; bases unmatched to any gene: 4. CDR3 bases: TGTGCCAGCAGTGCCCGGACAGGGGGTGAAAAACTGTTTTTT. Amino acid sequence: CASSARTGGEKLFF.

The genes are TRBV29-1 and TRBJ2-5; D gene unclear. This CDR3 is 13 amino acids long. Trimming pared 1 base from V and 1 base from J, leaving 7 bases between. The germline V gene has CDR1 SQVTM and CDR2 ANQGSEA. The CDR3 spells CSVEVWGQETQYF. The CDR3 nucleotides are TGCAGCGTTGAAGTTTGGGGCCAAGAGACCCAGTACTTC.

This clonotype was seen at least ten times. The genes are TRBV5-1 and TRBJ2-7; 9 nucleotides line up with TRBD1. The junction had 12 bases not matched to a gene; V was cut back by 5 bases and J by 3 bases. Germline CDR1 SGHRS, CDR2 YFSETQ. The CDR3 totals 16 residues. CDR3 region: CASSRQGGTSSYEQYF. In nucleotides, the CDR3 is TGCGCCAGCAGTAGACAGGGGGGCACTAGCAGCTACGAGCAGTACTTC.

For this clonotype: This may arise from a read error, as a much more abundant clone is one base away. This chain links TRBV5-1 with TRBJ2-7; 7 bases match TRBD1. Germline V gives CDR1 SGHRS, CDR2 YFSETQ. CDR3 length equals 14 residues. The CDR3 DNA reads as TGCGCCAGCAGCTTCCAGACGACAGGGTACGAGCAGCACTTC. Translating it yields CASSFQTTGYEQHF.

This chain connects TRBV9 to TRBJ2-2, with a weak D call TRBD1 (6 bases). The CDR3 contains 15 residues. The germline gives CDR1 SGDLS, CDR2 YYNGEE. Trimming took 5 bases from V and 3 from J, leaving 14 bases between them. The CDR3 reads CASSLWGPDTGELFF. The CDR3 nucleotides read TGTGCCAGCAGTCTCTGGGGGCCGGACACCGGGGAGCTGTTTTTT.

V usage is TRBV7-2 and J usage is TRBJ2-7, with a weak D call TRBD2 (5 bases). Between the trimmed V and J ends, which lost 1 base and 6 bases, there was a span of 13 bases. CDR3 size: 14 residues. Germline V gene lookup returns CDR1 SGHTA and CDR2 FQGNSA. CDR3 protein: CASSLEGGSGEQYF. CDR3 in DNA: TGTGCCAGCAGCTTAGAGGGCGGGTCGGGCGAGCAGTACTTC.

In this sample, this clonotype turned up many times. The chain employs TRBV20-1 and TRBJ1-2; D is ambiguous. Trimming shortened V by 1 base and J by 5 bases, and 14 bases separated the two germline ends. The germline gives CDR1 DFQATT, CDR2 SNEGSKA (reference sequence). CDR3 size: 14 residues. The CDR3 region has the DNA TGCAGTGCTAGAGGGTCCTTCGGGCGGTATGGCTACACCTTC. Its translation: CSARGSFGRYGYTF.

Comment on this clonotype: Just one base apart from a much larger clone, this may be a read error. This chain links TRBV7-3 with TRBJ2-2; the D gene is possibly TRBD2 (6 bases). The germline V and J ends were trimmed by 4 bases and 7 bases, with 13 bases remaining between them. CDR1 is SGHTA, CDR2 FQGTGA, per germline. The CDR3 runs 14 residues. CDR3 protein: CASSCGGQNGELFF. The DNA of the CDR3 is TGTGCCAGCAGCTGTGGAGGGCAAAACGGGGAGCTGTTTTTT. Full variable domain (missing parts from reference TRBV7-3 and TRBJ2-2): GAGVSQTPSNKVTEKGKYVELRCDPISGHTALYWYRQSLGQGPEFLIYFQGTGAADDSGLPNDRFFAVRPEGSVSTLKIQRTERGDSAVYLCASSCGGQNGELFFGEGSRLTVL.

This clonotype was picked up a small number of times. V is TRBV29-1 and J is TRBJ1-1; TRBD1 agrees at 7 bases. The CDR3 runs 13 residues. After removal of 7 bases from V and 0 bases from J, the junction contained 5 bases not matched to a gene. Germline V gene sequence: CDR1 SQVTM, CDR2 ANQGSEA. CDR3 in amino acids: CSAPGQLNTEAFF. In DNA form, the CDR3 reads TGCAGCGCCCCGGGACAGTTGAACACTGAAGCTTTCTTT.

This clonotype was seen at least ten times. The CDR3 loop reads CASSPLLQETQYF. The CDR3 region has the DNA TGTGCCAGCAGTCCACTCCTCCAAGAGACCCAGTACTTC. The chain has TRBV27 and TRBJ2-5; D uncertain. Germline CDR1 is MNHEY and CDR2 is SMNVEV (reference sequence). CDR3 size: 13 residues. Trimming shortened V by 5 bases and J by 1 base, and 8 bases separated the two germline ends.

This clonotype was counted only a few times. This chain links TRBV12-3 or TRBV12-4 with TRBJ2-1, with TRBD2 identical over 10 bases. The CDR3 loop spans 13 amino acids. V was pared by 5 bases and J by 9 bases, with 4 bases of the junction left unmatched. The CDR3 DNA follows: TGTGCCAGCAGTCCGGGACTAGCGACTGAGCAGTTCTTC. Translating gives CASSPGLATEQFF.

This clonotype was seen more than once but under ten times. The rearrangement uses TRBV24-1 and TRBJ2-1, with 8 nucleotides matching TRBD1. After removal of 2 bases from V and 5 bases from J, the junction contained 7 bases not matched to a gene. Per the germline V gene, CDR1 is KGHDR and CDR2 is SFDVKD. The CDR3 has 16 amino acids. CDR3 region: CATSDSTGGLDNEQFF. As DNA, the CDR3 is TGTGCCACCAGTGATTCCACAGGGGGGTTGGACAATGAGCAGTTCTTC.

This clonotype showed up just a few times. CDR3 bases: TGCGCCAGCAGCCAAGAGTGGGGGGTGCCCCAGCATTTT. This translates into CASSQEWGVPQHF. The chain couples TRBV4-1 to TRBJ1-5, with a weak D call TRBD1 (5 bases). CDR1 MGHRA and CDR2 YSYEKL come from the germline V gene. V lost 0 bases and J 9 bases, leaving 9 bases between the germline ends. The CDR3 consists of 13 residues.

By sample fraction, this clonotype is medium-sized. In DNA form, the CDR3 reads TGTGCCAGCAGCTTAGGTGGGGGCCAAGAGACCCAGTACTTC. Protein product: CASSLGGGQETQYF. This rearrangement joins TRBV7-8 to TRBJ2-5; D might be TRBD1 or TRBD2, each matching 5 bases. The V end lost 1 base, the J end lost 1 base, and 7 bases lay between the germline ends. CDR3 length: 14 residues. Germline V gene lookup returns CDR1 SGHVS and CDR2 FQNEAQ. Together with reference TRBV7-8 and TRBJ2-5, the CDR3 gives the full variable domain: GAGVSQSPRYKVAKRGQDVALRCDPISGHVSLFWYQQALGQGPEFLTYFQNEAQLDKSGLPSDRFFAERPEGSVSTLKIQRTQQEDSAVYLCASSLGGGQETQYFGPGTRLLVL.

The CDR3 spells CASSLRQSYEQYF. CDR3 sequence (DNA): TGTGCCAGCAGTCTCAGACAGAGCTACGAGCAGTACTTC. The genes are TRBV6-2 or TRBV6-3 and TRBJ2-7; maybe TRBD1 (5 bases). CDR1 and CDR2 (germline): MNHEY, SVGEGT. V was pared by 5 bases and J by 3 bases, with 11 bases between. The CDR3 extends over 13 amino acids.

The table lists this clonotype with many counts. This chain joins TRBV7-3 and TRBJ2-1; D perhaps matches TRBD1 (5 bases). Trimming pared 0 bases from V and 9 bases from J, leaving 9 bases between. The germline V gene encodes CDR1 SGHTA and CDR2 FQGTGA. This CDR3 has 13 amino acids. Here the CDR3 DNA reads TGTGCCAGCAGCTTAACAGGGGCGCGTGAGCAGTTCTTC. As protein: CASSLTGAREQFF. Drawing the rest from reference TRBV7-3 and TRBJ2-1, the complete variable domain is GAGVSQTPSNKVTEKGKYVELRCDPISGHTALYWYRQSLGQGPEFLIYFQGTGAADDSGLPNDRFFAVRPEGSVSTLKIQRTERGDSAVYLCASSLTGAREQFFGPGTRLTVL.

The chain uses TRBV6-2 or TRBV6-3 and TRBJ2-3; a possible D gene is TRBD1 (6 bases). Germline CDR1 and CDR2: MNHEY and SVGEGT. Trimming cost V 7 bases and J 8 bases, with 13 bases left between them. This CDR3 contains 12 residues. The CDR3 spells CASNPGGATQYF. CDR3 sequence (DNA): TGTGCCAGCAATCCTGGGGGCGCTACGCAGTATTTT.

V and J are TRBV7-9 and TRBJ2-1, with D tentatively TRBD2 (6 bases). Germline V gene lookup returns CDR1 SEHNR and CDR2 FQNEAQ (reference sequence). The V end lost 5 bases, the J end lost 7 bases, and 15 bases lay between the germline ends. This CDR3 spans 14 amino acids. CDR3 sequence reads: CASSPSTRGNEQFF. The CDR3 DNA follows: TGTGCCAGCAGCCCCTCAACGCGGGGAAATGAGCAGTTCTTC. The complete variable domain, with remaining parts taken from reference TRBV7-9 and TRBJ2-1, reads DTGVSQNPRHKITKRGQNVTFRCDPISEHNRLYWYRQTLGQGPEFLTYFQNEAQLEKSRLLSDRFSAERPKGSFSTLEIQRTEQGDSAMYLCASSPSTRGNEQFFGPGTRLTVL.

This clonotype was picked up a small number of times. This rearrangement joins TRBV10-3 to TRBJ2-4; a possible D gene is TRBD2 (6 bases). Between the trimmed V and J ends, which lost 2 bases and 5 bases, there was a span of 10 bases. Germline V gene sequence: CDR1 ENHRY, CDR2 SYGVKD. This CDR3 is 14 amino acids long. In DNA form, the CDR3 reads TGTGCCATCAGTGAGAAAGGGAGGCAAAACATTCAGTACTTC. Protein: CAISEKGRQNIQYF.